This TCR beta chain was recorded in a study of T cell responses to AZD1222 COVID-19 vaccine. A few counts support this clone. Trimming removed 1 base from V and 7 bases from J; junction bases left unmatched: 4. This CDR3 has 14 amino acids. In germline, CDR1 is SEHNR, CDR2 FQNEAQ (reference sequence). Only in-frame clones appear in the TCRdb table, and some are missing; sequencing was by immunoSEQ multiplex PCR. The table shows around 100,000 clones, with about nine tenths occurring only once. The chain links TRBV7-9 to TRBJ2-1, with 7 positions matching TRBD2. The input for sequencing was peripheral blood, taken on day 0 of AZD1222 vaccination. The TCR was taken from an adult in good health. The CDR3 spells CASSLGLRGNEQFF. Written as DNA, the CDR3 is TGTGCCAGCAGCTTAGGGCTGCGGGGGAATGAGCAGTTCTTC.